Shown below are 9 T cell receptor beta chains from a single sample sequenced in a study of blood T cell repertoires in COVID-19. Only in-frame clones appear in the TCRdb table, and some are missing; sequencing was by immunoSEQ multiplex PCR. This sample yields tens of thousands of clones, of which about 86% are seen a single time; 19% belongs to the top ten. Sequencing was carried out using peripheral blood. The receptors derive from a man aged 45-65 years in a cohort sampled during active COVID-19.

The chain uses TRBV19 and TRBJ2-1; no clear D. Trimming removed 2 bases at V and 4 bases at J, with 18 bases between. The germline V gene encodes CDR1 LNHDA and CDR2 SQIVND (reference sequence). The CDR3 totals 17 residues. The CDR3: CASSITSSGVKYNEQFF. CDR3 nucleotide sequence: TGTGCCAGTAGTATAACATCGTCCGGAGTAAAGTACAATGAGCAGTTCTTC.

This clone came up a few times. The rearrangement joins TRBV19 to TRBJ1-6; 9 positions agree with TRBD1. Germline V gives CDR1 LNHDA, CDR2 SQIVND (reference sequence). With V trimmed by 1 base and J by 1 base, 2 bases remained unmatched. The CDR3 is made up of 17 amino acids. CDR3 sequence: CASSIGTGESYNSPLHF. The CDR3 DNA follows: TGTGCCAGTAGTATAGGGACAGGGGAGTCCTATAATTCACCCCTCCACTTT. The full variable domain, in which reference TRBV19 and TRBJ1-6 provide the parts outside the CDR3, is DGGITQSPKYLFRKEGQNVTLSCEQNLNHDAMYWYRQDPGQGLRLIYYSQIVNDFQKGDIAEGYSVSREKKESFPLTVTSAQKNPTAFYLCASSIGTGESYNSPLHFGNGTRLTVT.

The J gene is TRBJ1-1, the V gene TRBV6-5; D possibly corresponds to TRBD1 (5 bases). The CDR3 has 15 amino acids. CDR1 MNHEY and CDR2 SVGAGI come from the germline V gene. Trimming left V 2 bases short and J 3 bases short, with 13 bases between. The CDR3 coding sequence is TGTGCCAGCAGTTACGAAGGGTTGGGGCACACTGAAGCTTTCTTT. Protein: CASSYEGLGHTEAFF.

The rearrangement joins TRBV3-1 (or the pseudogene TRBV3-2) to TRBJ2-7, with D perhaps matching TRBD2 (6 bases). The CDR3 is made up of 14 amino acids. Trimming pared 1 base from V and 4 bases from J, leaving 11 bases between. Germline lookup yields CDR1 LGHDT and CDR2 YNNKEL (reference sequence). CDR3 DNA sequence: TGTGCCAGCAGCCAAGGGGGGGTAGGGTACGAGCAGTACGTC. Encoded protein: CASSQGGVGYEQYV.

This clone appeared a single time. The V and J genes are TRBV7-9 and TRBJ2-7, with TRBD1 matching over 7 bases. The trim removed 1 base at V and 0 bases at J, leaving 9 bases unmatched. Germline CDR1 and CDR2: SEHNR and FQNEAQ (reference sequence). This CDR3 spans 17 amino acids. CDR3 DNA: TGTGCCAGCAGCTTAGACCTCGCAGGGACAGACTCCTACGAGCAGTACGTC. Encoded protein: CASSLDLAGTDSYEQYV.

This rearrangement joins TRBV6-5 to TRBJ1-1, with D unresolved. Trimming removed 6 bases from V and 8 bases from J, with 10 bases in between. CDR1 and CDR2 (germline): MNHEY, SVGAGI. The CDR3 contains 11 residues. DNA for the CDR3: TGTGCCAGCAGGGTCAGCGACGAAGCTTTCTTT. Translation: CASRVSDEAFF.

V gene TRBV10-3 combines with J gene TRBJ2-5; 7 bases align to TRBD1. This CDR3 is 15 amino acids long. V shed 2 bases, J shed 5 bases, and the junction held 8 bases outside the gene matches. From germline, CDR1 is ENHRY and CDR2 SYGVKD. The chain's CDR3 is CAISEATGIKETQYF. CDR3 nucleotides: TGTGCCATCAGTGAGGCGACAGGGATAAAGGAGACCCAGTACTTC.

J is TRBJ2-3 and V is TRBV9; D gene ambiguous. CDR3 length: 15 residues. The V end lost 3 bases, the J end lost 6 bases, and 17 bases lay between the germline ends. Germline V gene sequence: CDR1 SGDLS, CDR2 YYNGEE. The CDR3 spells CASSESRSLRDTQYF. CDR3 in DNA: TGTGCCAGCAGCGAGAGCAGGTCCCTCCGGGATACGCAGTATTTT. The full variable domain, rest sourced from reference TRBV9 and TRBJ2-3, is DSGVTQTPKHLITATGQRVTLRCSPRSGDLSVYWYQQSLDQGLQFLIQYYNGEERAKGNILERFSAQQFPDLHSELNLSSLELGDSALYFCASSESRSLRDTQYFGPGTRLTVL.

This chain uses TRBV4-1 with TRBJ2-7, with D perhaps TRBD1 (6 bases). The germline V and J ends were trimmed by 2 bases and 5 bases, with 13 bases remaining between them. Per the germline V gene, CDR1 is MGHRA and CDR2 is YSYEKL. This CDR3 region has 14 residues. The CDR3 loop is CASSQMPGVNEQYV. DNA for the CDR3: TGCGCCAGCAGCCAAATGCCAGGGGTTAACGAGCAGTACGTC.